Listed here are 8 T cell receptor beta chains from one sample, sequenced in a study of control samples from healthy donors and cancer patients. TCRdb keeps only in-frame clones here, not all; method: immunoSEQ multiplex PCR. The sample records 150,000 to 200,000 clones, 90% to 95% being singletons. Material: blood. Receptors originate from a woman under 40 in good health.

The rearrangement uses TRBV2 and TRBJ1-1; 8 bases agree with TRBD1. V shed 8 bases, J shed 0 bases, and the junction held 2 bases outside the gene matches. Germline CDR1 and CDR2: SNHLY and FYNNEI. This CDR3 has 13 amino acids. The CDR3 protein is CASLGQVNTEAFF. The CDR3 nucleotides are TGTGCCAGCCTGGGACAGGTGAACACTGAAGCTTTCTTT.

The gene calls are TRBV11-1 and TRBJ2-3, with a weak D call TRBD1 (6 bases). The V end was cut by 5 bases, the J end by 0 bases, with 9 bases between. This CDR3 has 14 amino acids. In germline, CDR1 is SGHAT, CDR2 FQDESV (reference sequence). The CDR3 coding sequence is TGTGCCAGCAGCCCGGGACAAAGCACAGATACGCAGTATTTT. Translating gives CASSPGQSTDTQYF.

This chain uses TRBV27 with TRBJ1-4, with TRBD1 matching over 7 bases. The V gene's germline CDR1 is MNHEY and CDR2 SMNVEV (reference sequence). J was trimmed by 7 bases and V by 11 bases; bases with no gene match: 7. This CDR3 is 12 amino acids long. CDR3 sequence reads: CAEQGRGEKLFF. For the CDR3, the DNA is TGTGCCGAACAGGGGCGTGGTGAAAAACTGTTTTTT.

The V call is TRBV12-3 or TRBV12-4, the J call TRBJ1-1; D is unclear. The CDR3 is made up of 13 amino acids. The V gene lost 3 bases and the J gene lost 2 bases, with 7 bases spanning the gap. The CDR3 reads CASSFAVNTEAFF. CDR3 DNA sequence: TGTGCCAGCAGTTTCGCGGTTAACACTGAAGCTTTCTTT.

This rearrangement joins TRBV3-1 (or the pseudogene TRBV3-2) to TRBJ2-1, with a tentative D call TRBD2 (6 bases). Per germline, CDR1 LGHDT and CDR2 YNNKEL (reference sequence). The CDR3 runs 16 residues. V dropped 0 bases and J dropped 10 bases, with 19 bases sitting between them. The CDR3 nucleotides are TGTGCCAGCAGCCAAGATCGGGAGTTAGGGCTCGGGGAGCAGTTCTTC. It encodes CASSQDRELGLGEQFF.

The CDR3 DNA follows: TGTGCCATCAGGGACAGGGGATACGAGCAGTACTTC. Its translation: CAIRDRGYEQYF. The genes are TRBV10-3 and TRBJ2-7, with 9 bases fitting TRBD1. V lost 6 bases and J lost 4; bases outside the gene matches: 1. This CDR3 is 12 amino acids long. Per the germline V gene, CDR1 is ENHRY and CDR2 is SYGVKD.

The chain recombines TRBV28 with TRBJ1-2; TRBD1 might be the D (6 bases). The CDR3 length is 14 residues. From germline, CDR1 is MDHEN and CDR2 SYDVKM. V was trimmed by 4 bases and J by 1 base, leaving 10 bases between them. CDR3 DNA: TGTGCCAGCAGTTCTAGGGGGGTTAACTATGGCTACACCTTC. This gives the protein CASSSRGVNYGYTF.

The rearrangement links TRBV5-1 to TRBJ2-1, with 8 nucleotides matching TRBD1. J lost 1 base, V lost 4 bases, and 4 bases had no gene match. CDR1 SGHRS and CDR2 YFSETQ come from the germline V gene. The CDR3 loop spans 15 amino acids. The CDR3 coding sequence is TGCGCCAGCAGCATACAGGGGGGATCCTACAATGAGCAGTTCTTC. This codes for CASSIQGGSYNEQFF.